This TCR beta chain was sequenced during a study of T cells in Graves' hyperthyroidism and ophthalmopathy. Notes on the study in general: Most expanded thyroid clonotypes above 0.001 also appeared in blood. Ophthalmopathy cases were set apart from stable hyperthyroidism by a 13 V-J model.

It was RNA transcripts that yielded the amplified TCR beta CDR3 regions. Carried out on the TCR CDR3, a first-round RT-PCR used the HTBI primer set. MiXCR was run by TCRdb on the multiplex PCR reads, yielding one entry per CDR3 protein. Among over 450,000 distinct CDR3 sequences listed, 15% to 20% were seen once. This clonotype was counted many times. The target antigen is unknown. The length of the CDR3 is 16 residues. Trimming stripped 4 bases from V and 5 bases from J, with 18 bases between. Germline CDR1 reads MDHEN; CDR2 reads SYDVKM. Fresh 10 ml peripheral blood yielded PBMCs. This sequence originates from a young woman with Graves' ophthalmopathy. The chain has TRBV28 and TRBJ2-1, with TRBD1 as a possible D gene (6 bases). Sequenced input: blood. The CDR3 loop is CASSSSGTRRDNEQFF. CDR3 bases: TGTGCCAGCAGTTCCTCCGGGACACGAAGAGACAATGAGCAGTTCTTC. The full variable domain, with the rest looked up from reference TRBV28 and TRBJ2-1, is DVKVTQSSRYLVKRTGEKVFLECVQDMDHENMFWYRQDPGLGLRLIYFSYDVKMKEKGDIPEGYSVSREKKERFSLILESASTNQTSMYLCASSSSGTRRDNEQFFGPGTRLTVL.